These 2 T cell receptor beta chains originate from one sample sequenced in a study of control samples from healthy donors and cancer patients. This table comes from immunoSEQ multiplex PCR, and its TCRdb copy is limited to in-frame clones, with some not included. The data contain tens of thousands of clones, more than 85% of them singletons. The sequencing sample was made of PBMCs. These receptors were collected from a man in his thirties or forties with colorectal cancer.

V gene TRBV30 combines with J gene TRBJ1-5, with D perhaps TRBD1 (5 bases). CDR3 length: 14 amino acids. With 2 bases removed from V and 9 bases from J, the gap between germline ends came to 17 bases. From germline, CDR1 is GTSNPN and CDR2 SVGIG (reference sequence). The CDR3 bases are TGTGCCTGGAGTCCCGAGGGGAGCGGGGGGCCCCAGCATTTT. It yields the protein CAWSPEGSGGPQHF.

This chain connects TRBV25-1 to TRBJ1-1; D remains ambiguous. The CDR3 totals 11 residues. Germline assignment: CDR1 MGHDK and CDR2 SYGVNS. Trimming removed 4 bases at V and 9 bases at J, with 9 bases between. The CDR3 here is CASSVAEQAFF. CDR3 sequence (DNA): TGTGCCAGCAGTGTGGCAGAACAAGCTTTCTTT.